The clone carrying this T cell receptor (beta chain) occurred many times. Its antigen is unidentified. The source of the sample is a study of T-cell reconstitution after alpha-beta-depleted transplantation in children. Broader study findings: Surviving recipient cells, namely T cells and thymic progenitors, were the source of high day-60 TCRbeta diversity in some patients. Reported findings indicate that, about two months after transplant, alpha-beta T cells came from several hundred expanded clones, which were derived from non-depleted graft cells. T-cell numbers and diversity one year post-transplant derived largely from freshly generated T cells.

Preparation of the TCRbeta library involved a method that used unique molecular identifiers. In TCRdb, the PCR reads were re-called with MiXCR into one record per CDR3 protein. Of around 70,000 distinct CDR3 sequences listed, roughly 10% are singletons. The length of the CDR3 is 15 residues. Germline-derived CDR1 and CDR2 are GTSNPN and SVGIG (reference sequence). Trimming cost V 2 bases and J 0 bases; bases outside gene matches: 3. This specimen was PBMCs, taken before TCRalphabeta/CD19-depleted stem cell transplant. This sequence joins TRBV30 and TRBJ2-1, with TRBD2 matching 8 bases. This receptor was identified in a boy younger than 18 with acute myeloid leukemia, due to receive a stem cell transplant. CDR3 amino acids: CAWSPGTSSYNEQFF. The CDR3 coding sequence is TGTGCCTGGAGTCCCGGGACTAGCTCCTACAATGAGCAGTTCTTC.